These 19 T cell receptor beta chains came from one sample sequenced in a study of blood T cells in healthy people across ages. Combining a sample-barcoded 5' primer with a J-beta primer mix, a second PCR ran for roughly 7 to 12 cycles. Each CDR3 protein is one row after TCRdb ran MiXCR on the 5' RACE reads. Among some 790,000 distinct CDR3 sequences listed, about 30% were seen once. Sequencing input: blood. The receptors shown here come from a woman aged 80 or older in good health.

This clonotype was seen repeatedly, ten times or more. The rearrangement links TRBV12-3 or TRBV12-4 to TRBJ2-3, with D possibly being TRBD2 (5 bases). The CDR3 loop spans 14 amino acids. Trimming shortened V by 3 bases and J by 7 bases, and 14 bases separated the two germline ends. CDR3 in amino acids: CASSFSGVRNTQYF. CDR3 in DNA: TGTGCCAGCAGTTTTTCCGGGGTTAGGAATACGCAGTATTTT.

In the case of this clonotype: A single base separates this from a much larger clone, so it may be a read error. The V and J genes are TRBV9 and TRBJ2-1; weak D call: TRBD1 (7 bases). Germline V gene lookup returns CDR1 SGDLS and CDR2 YYNGEE. There are 13 residues in the CDR3. The CDR3 region has the DNA TGTGTCAGCAGCACAAGGAGGGACAGCGAGCAGTTCTTC. It translates to CVSSTRRDSEQFF.

The table lists this clonotype with many counts. The V gene is TRBV11-2, the J gene TRBJ2-5; 9 bases map to TRBD2. The CDR3 loop spans 16 amino acids. V shed 0 bases and J 6 bases; nucleotides not matched to a gene: 8. CDR1 is SGHAT and CDR2 is FQNNGV in the germline V gene. This CDR3 reads CASSLDLAGGQKTQYF. CDR3 DNA: TGTGCCAGCAGCTTAGATCTGGCGGGGGGGCAGAAGACCCAGTACTTC.

This clonotype was recorded once. It may be a read error: a sequence one base away is much more abundant. This chain connects TRBV7-2 to TRBJ1-4, with TRBD1 as a possible D gene (5 bases). The germline CDR1 and CDR2 sequences are SGHTA and FQGNSA. The CDR3 length is 13 residues. Trimming shortened V by 3 bases and J by 13 bases, and 15 bases separated the two germline ends. The CDR3 DNA is TGTGCCAGCAGCTTGGCTACAGGCTCCGGACTGTTTTTT. Amino acid sequence: CASSLATGSGLFF.

The J gene is TRBJ2-5, the V gene TRBV12-3 or TRBV12-4; D is perhaps TRBD1 (5 bases). Between the trimmed V and J ends, which lost 9 bases and 11 bases, there was a span of 16 bases. This CDR3 is 11 amino acids long. The CDR3 DNA is TGTGCCAGAGGGTTATTAGGGGTGCAGTACTTC. Protein sequence: CARGLLGVQYF.

The V call is TRBV5-1, the J call TRBJ2-5; 7 nucleotides line up with TRBD1. CDR3 size: 14 residues. Trimming at V came to 4 bases and at J to 7 bases, leaving 10 bases not matched to a gene. Germline V gene sequence: CDR1 SGHRS, CDR2 YFSETQ. DNA for the CDR3: TGCGCCAGCAGCCCTAGGGACAGCCAGTGGACCCAGTACTTC. Its translation: CASSPRDSQWTQYF.

As concerns this clonotype: A much more abundant neighbour one base away suggests this may be a read error. The CDR3 end shows no conserved phenylalanine or tryptophan, and so a read error is likely. The chain recombines TRBV20-1 with TRBJ2-7, with D maybe TRBD2 (7 bases). This CDR3 is 14 amino acids long. Looked up from germline, CDR1 is DFQATT and CDR2 is SNEGSKA (reference sequence). CDR3 DNA: TGCAGCGCTAGGCGGGGGCGCTTAAGAGGCGAGCAGTACTGC. Encoded protein: CSARRGRLRGEQYC.

This clonotype was seen at least ten times. The chain has TRBV3-1 and TRBJ2-5; D gene uncertain. Germline V gene lookup returns CDR1 LGHDT and CDR2 YNNKEL (reference sequence). The ends were cut back, 0 bases at V and 5 bases at J, with 10 bases in the middle. The CDR3 runs to 14 residues. DNA of the CDR3: TGTGCCAGCAGCCAAGAGAGAGTGGGGGAGACCCAGTACTTC. It specifies CASSQERVGETQYF.

Worth noting for this clonotype: At one boundary the junction diverges from the germline segment, which might be a read error. The rearrangement links TRBV2 to TRBJ2-3; 11 nucleotides agree with TRBD2. Germline values: CDR1 SNHLY, CDR2 FYNNEI. The CDR3 is made up of 15 amino acids. CDR3 residues: CASKFSLAGVDTRYF. In nucleotides, the CDR3 is TGTGCCAGCAAGTTTTCACTAGCGGGGGTAGATACGCGGTATTTT.

This rearrangement joins TRBV7-9 to TRBJ1-1, with D possibly matching TRBD1 (5 bases). Germline lookup yields CDR1 SEHNR and CDR2 FQNEAQ (reference sequence). V lost 6 bases and J lost 6, with 17 bases in between. This CDR3 contains 14 residues. DNA for the CDR3: TGTGCCAGCAGATCGGGACGAGGAAACGCTGAAGCTTTCTTT. This codes for CASRSGRGNAEAFF.

The J gene is TRBJ1-1, the V gene TRBV6-5, with D possibly TRBD1 on 6 matching bases. The germline gives CDR1 MNHEY, CDR2 SVGAGI. Deletions cut 6 bases from V and 3 bases from J, with 17 bases between. This CDR3 is built from 15 residues. CDR3 in DNA: TGTGCCAGCAGACAAAAAGGGGGGGCACACACTGAAGCTTTCTTT. As protein: CASRQKGGAHTEAFF.

As regards this clonotype: This may come from a read error, since a much larger clone is one base off. This sequence joins TRBV29-1 and TRBJ2-7; D may correspond to TRBD1 or TRBD2 (5 bases each). This CDR3 region has 16 residues. The germline V gene encodes CDR1 SQVTM and CDR2 ANQGSEA. V was shortened by 7 bases and J by 5 bases, with 27 bases between the two germline ends. The CDR3 is CSARDAIVPGRDEQYF. CDR3 sequence (DNA): TGCAGCGCCCGGGACGCAATTGTTCCAGGTCGCGACGAGCAGTACTTC.

The sample holds many counts of this clonotype. The V call is TRBV11-2, the J call TRBJ2-5; possibly TRBD1 for D (5 bases). Trimming removed 0 bases from V and 3 bases from J, with 17 bases in between. Germline V lookup: CDR1 SGHAT, CDR2 FQNNGV. CDR3 size: 17 residues. CDR3 protein: CASSLDIGAGPKETQYF. The CDR3 coding sequence is TGTGCCAGCAGCTTAGACATTGGGGCAGGGCCGAAAGAGACCCAGTACTTC.

This clonotype was detected ten times or more. The chain has TRBV3-1 and TRBJ2-1; D may correspond to TRBD1 or TRBD2 (5 bases each). The germline gives CDR1 LGHDT, CDR2 YNNKEL (reference sequence). V lost 2 bases and J lost 3, with 14 bases in between. CDR3 length: 16 amino acids. CDR3 region: CASSQTRSGHYNEQFF. CDR3 nucleotides: TGTGCCAGCAGCCAAACACGAAGCGGACACTACAATGAGCAGTTCTTC.

Here the CDR3 reads CSARGPNSYNEQFF. CDR3 DNA sequence: TGCAGTGCTAGGGGACCCAACTCCTACAATGAGCAGTTCTTC. This chain links TRBV20-1 with TRBJ2-1, with D perhaps being TRBD1 or TRBD2 (5 bases each). The V end was cut by 3 bases, the J end by 0 bases, with 9 bases between. Germline V gene data show CDR1 as DFQATT and CDR2 as SNEGSKA (reference sequence). CDR3 size: 14 residues.

In this sample, this clonotype turned up a few times. The rearrangement joins TRBV2 to TRBJ2-7; D is undetermined. Germline values: CDR1 SNHLY, CDR2 FYNNEI. The V end lost 4 bases, the J end lost 0 bases, and 10 bases lay between the germline ends. The CDR3 is made up of 14 amino acids. The CDR3 here is CASSGQQVSYEQYF. Here the CDR3 DNA reads TGTGCCAGCAGTGGCCAGCAAGTCTCCTACGAGCAGTACTTC.

As to this clonotype: One end of the junction does not line up with germline, which may come from a read error. The chain recombines TRBV6-2 or TRBV6-3 with TRBJ2-5; D gene unclear. The DNA end favors TRBJ2-4, so the J call may be wrong. The CDR3 is 15 residues long. The V gene's germline CDR1 is MNHEY and CDR2 SVGEGT. The CDR3 sequence: CASGYSPRSKNIQYF. CDR3 nucleotide sequence: TGTGCCAGCGGTTACTCCCCTAGGTCCAAAAACATTCAGTACTTC.

A word on this clonotype: Possible read error: a much larger clone is one base away. The genes are TRBV20-1 and TRBJ2-1, with D possibly matching TRBD2 (6 bases). The J call could be wrong; TRBJ2-7 is a better fit for the DNA end. Germline V CDR1 and CDR2: DFQATT, SNEGSKA (reference sequence). This CDR3 is built from 17 residues. CDR3 nucleotides: TGCAGTGCTAGAGATTCGCGAGGGACTGGGGGATACAATGAGCAGTACTTC. This encodes CSARDSRGTGGYNEQYF.

At least ten counts were recorded for this clonotype. The CDR3 spells CASSLVLRVGGTDTQYF. The CDR3 DNA reads TGTGCCAGCAGCTTAGTCTTGAGGGTTGGGGGCACAGATACGCAGTATTTT. The rearrangement uses TRBV7-2 and TRBJ2-3; weak D call: TRBD2 (5 bases). With 1 base removed from V and 1 base from J, the gap between germline ends came to 15 bases. This CDR3 has 17 amino acids. The germline CDR1 and CDR2 sequences are SGHTA and FQGNSA.